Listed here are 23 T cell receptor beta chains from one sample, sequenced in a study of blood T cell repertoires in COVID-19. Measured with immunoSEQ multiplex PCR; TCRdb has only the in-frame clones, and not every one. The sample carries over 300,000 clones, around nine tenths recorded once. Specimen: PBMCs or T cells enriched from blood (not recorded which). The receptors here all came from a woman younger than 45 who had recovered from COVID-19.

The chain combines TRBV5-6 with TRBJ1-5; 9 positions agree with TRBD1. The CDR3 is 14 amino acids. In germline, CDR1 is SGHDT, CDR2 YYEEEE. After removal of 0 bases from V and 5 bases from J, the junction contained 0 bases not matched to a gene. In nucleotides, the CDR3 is TGTGCCAGCAGCTTGGGGACAGGGGATCAGCCCCAGCATTTT. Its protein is CASSLGTGDQPQHF.

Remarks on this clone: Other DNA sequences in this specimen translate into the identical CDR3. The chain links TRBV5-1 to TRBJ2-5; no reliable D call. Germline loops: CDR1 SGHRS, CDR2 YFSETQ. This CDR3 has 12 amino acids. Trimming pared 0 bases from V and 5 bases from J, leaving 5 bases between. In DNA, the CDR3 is TGCGCCAGCAGCTTGGCCGAGGAGACCCAGTACTTC. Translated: CASSLAEETQYF.

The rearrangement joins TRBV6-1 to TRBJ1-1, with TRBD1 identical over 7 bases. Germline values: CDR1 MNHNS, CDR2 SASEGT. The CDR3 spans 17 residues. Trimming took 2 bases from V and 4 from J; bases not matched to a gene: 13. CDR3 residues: CASSESLRGQRVTEAFF. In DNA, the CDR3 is TGTGCCAGCAGTGAATCTTTAAGGGGACAGAGGGTCACTGAAGCTTTCTTT.

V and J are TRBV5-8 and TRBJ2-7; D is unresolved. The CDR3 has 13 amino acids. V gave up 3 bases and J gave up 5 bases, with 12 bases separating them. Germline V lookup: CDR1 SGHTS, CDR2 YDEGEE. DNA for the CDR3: TGTGCCAGCAGCTCGTCCAGTACCCACGAGCAGTACTTC. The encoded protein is CASSSSSTHEQYF.

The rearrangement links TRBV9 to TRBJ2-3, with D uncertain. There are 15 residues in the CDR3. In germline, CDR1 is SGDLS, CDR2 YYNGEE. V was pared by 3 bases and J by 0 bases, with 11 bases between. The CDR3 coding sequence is TGTGCCAGCAGCGCCGGAGTACCTAGCACAGATACGCAGTATTTT. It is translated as CASSAGVPSTDTQYF.

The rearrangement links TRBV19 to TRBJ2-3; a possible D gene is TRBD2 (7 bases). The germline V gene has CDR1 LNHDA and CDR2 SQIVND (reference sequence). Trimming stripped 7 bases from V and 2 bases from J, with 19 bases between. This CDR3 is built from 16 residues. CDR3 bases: TGTGCCAGTACGGAGAGGGGGGGGCACTTCACAGATACGCAGTATTTT. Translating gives CASTERGGHFTDTQYF.

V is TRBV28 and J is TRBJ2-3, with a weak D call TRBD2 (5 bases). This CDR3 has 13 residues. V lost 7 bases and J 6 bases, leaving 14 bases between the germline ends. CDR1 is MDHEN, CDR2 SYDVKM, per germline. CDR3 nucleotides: TGTGCCAGCAATTCCCTTAGCGCGGATACGCAGTATTTT. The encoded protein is CASNSLSADTQYF.

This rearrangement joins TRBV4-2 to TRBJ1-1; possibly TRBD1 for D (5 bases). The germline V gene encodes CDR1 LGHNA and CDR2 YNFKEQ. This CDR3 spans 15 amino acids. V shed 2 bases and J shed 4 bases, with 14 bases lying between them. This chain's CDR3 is CASSQLSGGTTEAFF. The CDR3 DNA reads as TGTGCCAGCAGCCAACTCTCGGGGGGGACCACTGAAGCTTTCTTT.

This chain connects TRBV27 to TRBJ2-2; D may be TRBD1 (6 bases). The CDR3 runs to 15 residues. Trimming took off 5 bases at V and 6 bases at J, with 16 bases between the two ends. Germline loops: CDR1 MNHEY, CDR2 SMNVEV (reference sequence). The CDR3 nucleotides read TGTGCCAGCAGTGCAAGAAACAGGGTTCCCGGGGAGCTGTTTTTT. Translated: CASSARNRVPGELFF.

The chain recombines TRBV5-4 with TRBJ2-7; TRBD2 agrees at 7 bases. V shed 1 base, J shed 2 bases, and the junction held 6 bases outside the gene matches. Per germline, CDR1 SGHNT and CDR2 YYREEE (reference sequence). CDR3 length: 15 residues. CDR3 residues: CASSLRSGATYEQYF. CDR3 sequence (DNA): TGTGCCAGCAGCTTGAGAAGCGGGGCAACCTACGAGCAGTACTTC. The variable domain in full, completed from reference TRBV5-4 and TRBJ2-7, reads ETGVTQSPTHLIKTRGQQVTLRCSSQSGHNTVSWYQQALGQGPQFIFQYYREEENGRGNFPPRFSGLQFPNYSSELNVNALELDDSALYLCASSLRSGATYEQYFGPGTRLTVT.

CDR3 sequence reads: CASSLSTGVSYEQYF. CDR3 nucleotides: TGTGCCAGCAGCTTATCCACAGGGGTCTCCTACGAGCAGTACTTC. This rearrangement joins TRBV7-9 to TRBJ2-7; 7 bases align to TRBD1. Germline CDR1 SEHNR, CDR2 FQNEAQ (reference sequence). This CDR3 contains 15 residues. Losses at the gene ends were 2 bases for V and 0 bases for J; bases not matched to a gene: 4.

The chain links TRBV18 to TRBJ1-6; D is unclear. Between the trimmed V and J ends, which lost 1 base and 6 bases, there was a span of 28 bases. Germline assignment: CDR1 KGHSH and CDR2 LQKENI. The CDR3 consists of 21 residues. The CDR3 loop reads CASSPLNAGQSTKLSNSPLHF. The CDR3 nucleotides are TGTGCCAGCTCACCACTTAACGCGGGCCAATCAACCAAACTCTCTAATTCACCCCTCCACTTT.

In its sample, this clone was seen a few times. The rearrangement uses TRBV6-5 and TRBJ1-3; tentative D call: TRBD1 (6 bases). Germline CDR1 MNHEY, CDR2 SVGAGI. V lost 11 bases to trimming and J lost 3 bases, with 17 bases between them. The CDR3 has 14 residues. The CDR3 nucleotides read TGTGCCGCCCGGGACACCAAAGATGGAAACACCATATATTTT. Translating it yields CAARDTKDGNTIYF.

CDR3 coding DNA: TGTGCCAGCAGCCCCCTCGGTACCGCCGAGCAGTACTTC. Amino acid sequence: CASSPLGTAEQYF. This chain links TRBV12-3 or TRBV12-4 with TRBJ2-7; D remains ambiguous. This CDR3 is built from 13 residues. The V gene lost 6 bases and the J gene lost 6 bases, with 15 bases spanning the gap.

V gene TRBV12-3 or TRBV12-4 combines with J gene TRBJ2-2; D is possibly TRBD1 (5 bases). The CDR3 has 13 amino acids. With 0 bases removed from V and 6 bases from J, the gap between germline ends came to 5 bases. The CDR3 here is CASSLAGAGELFF. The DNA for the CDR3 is TGTGCCAGCAGTTTAGCAGGGGCCGGGGAGCTGTTTTTT.

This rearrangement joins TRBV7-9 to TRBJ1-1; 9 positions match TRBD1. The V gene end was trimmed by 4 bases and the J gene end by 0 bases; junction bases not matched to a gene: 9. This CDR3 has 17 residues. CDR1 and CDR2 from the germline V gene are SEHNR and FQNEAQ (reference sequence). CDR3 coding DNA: TGTGCCAGCAGCTGGTTCGGGGGACAGGGAATGAACACTGAAGCTTTCTTT. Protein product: CASSWFGGQGMNTEAFF.

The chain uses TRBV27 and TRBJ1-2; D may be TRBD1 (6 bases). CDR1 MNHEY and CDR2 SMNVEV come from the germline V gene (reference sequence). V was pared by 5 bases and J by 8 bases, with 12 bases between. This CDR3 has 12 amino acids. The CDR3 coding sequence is TGTGCCAGCAGTCCGGGGACACGGGGCTACACCTTC. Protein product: CASSPGTRGYTF.

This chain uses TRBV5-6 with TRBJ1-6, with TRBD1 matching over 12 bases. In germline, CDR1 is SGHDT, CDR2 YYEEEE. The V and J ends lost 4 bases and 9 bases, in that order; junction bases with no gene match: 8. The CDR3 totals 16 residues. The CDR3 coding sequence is TGTGCCAGCAGCGGCCGGGACAGGGGGCAGGTTTCACCCCTCCACTTT. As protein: CASSGRDRGQVSPLHF. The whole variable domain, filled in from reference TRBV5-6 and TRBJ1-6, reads DAGVTQSPTHLIKTRGQQVTLRCSPKSGHDTVSWYQQALGQGPQFIFQYYEEEERQRGNFPDRFSGHQFPNYSSELNVNALLLGDSALYLCASSGRDRGQVSPLHFGNGTRLTVT.

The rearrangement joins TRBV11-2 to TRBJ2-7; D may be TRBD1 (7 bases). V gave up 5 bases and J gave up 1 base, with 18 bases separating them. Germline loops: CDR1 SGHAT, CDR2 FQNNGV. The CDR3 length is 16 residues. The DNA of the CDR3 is TGTGCCAGCAGCCCGCAGGGGGGACCACTGTCCTACGAGCAGTACTTC. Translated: CASSPQGGPLSYEQYF.

Here the CDR3 DNA reads TGTGCCAGCAGCCAACAGGGTGTGGACACTGAAGCTTTCTTT. As protein: CASSQQGVDTEAFF. This sequence joins TRBV7-9 and TRBJ1-1, with D possibly being TRBD1 (6 bases). The germline V gene encodes CDR1 SEHNR and CDR2 FQNEAQ (reference sequence). The CDR3 loop spans 14 amino acids. Trimming took 5 bases from V and 3 from J, leaving 13 bases between them.

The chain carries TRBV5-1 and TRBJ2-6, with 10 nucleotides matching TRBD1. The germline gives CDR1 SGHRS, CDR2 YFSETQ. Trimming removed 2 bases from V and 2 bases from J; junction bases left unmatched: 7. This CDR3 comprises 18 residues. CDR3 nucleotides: TGCGCCAGCAGCTTTCTGGGACAGGGGCTCCCTGGGGCCAACGTCCTGACTTTC. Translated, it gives CASSFLGQGLPGANVLTF.

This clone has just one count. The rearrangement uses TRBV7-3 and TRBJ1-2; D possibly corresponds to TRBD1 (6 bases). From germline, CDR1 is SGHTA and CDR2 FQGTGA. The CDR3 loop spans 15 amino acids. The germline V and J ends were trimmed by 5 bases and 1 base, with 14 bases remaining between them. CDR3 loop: CASSPQGSLNYGYTF. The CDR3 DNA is TGTGCCAGCAGCCCACAGGGTTCGCTTAACTATGGCTACACCTTC. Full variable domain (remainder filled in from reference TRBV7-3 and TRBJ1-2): GAGVSQTPSNKVTEKGKYVELRCDPISGHTALYWYRQSLGQGPEFLIYFQGTGAADDSGLPNDRFFAVRPEGSVSTLKIQRTERGDSAVYLCASSPQGSLNYGYTFGSGTRLTVV.

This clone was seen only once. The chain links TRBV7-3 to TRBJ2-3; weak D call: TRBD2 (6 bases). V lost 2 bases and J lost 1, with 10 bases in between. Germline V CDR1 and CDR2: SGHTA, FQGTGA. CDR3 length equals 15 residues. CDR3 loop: CASSLFGGRTDTQYF. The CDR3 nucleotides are TGTGCCAGCAGCTTATTCGGGGGTCGCACAGATACGCAGTATTTT.